This entry lists 22 T cell receptor beta chains sequenced from one sample in a study of T cell responses to AZD1222 COVID-19 vaccine. Produced via immunoSEQ multiplex PCR; TCRdb's table is partial and in-frame only. The table lists tens of thousands of clones, over 75% of them singletons. The sample in question was peripheral blood, obtained on day 0 of AZD1222 vaccination. These receptor sequences come from an adult in good health.

This chain connects TRBV5-1 to TRBJ2-1, with D perhaps given as TRBD1 or TRBD2 (6 bases each). The CDR3 extends over 17 amino acids. Deletions cut 8 bases from V and 0 bases from J, with 21 bases between. CDR1 is SGHRS, CDR2 YFSETQ, per germline. CDR3: CARPGAFKDSSYNEQFF. In nucleotides, the CDR3 is TGCGCCAGGCCGGGGGCCTTTAAAGATAGCTCCTACAATGAGCAGTTCTTC.

The rearrangement joins TRBV7-9 to TRBJ1-3, with a possible D match to TRBD1 (6 bases). CDR1 and CDR2 (germline): SEHNR, FQNEAQ (reference sequence). The V gene lost 5 bases and the J gene lost 5 bases, with 13 bases spanning the gap. The CDR3 runs to 14 residues. The CDR3 DNA is TGTGCCAGCAGCGAAAGGGGACACCGAAACACCATATATTTT. It specifies CASSERGHRNTIYF.

This clone was found once. The chain has TRBV2 and TRBJ1-2; TRBD1 matches 7 bases. The trim removed 4 bases at V and 8 bases at J, leaving 10 bases unmatched. The germline CDR1 and CDR2 sequences are SNHLY and FYNNEI. This CDR3 comprises 14 residues. CDR3 sequence reads: CASSAGEPGGGYTF. CDR3 DNA: TGTGCCAGCAGTGCAGGGGAACCAGGGGGAGGCTACACCTTC. Looking up the rest from reference TRBV2 and TRBJ1-2 gives the full variable domain: EPEVTQTPSHQVTQMGQEVILRCVPISNHLYFYWYRQILGQKVEFLVSFYNNEISEKSEIFDDQFSVERPDGSNFTLKIRSTKLEDSAMYFCASSAGEPGGGYTFGSGTRLTVV.

The rearrangement links TRBV15 to TRBJ2-1; possibly TRBD2 for D (5 bases). Per germline, CDR1 LNHNV and CDR2 YYDKDF (reference sequence). V was trimmed by 4 bases and J by 5 bases, leaving 18 bases between them. This CDR3 is built from 16 residues. CDR3 in amino acids: CATSITNSGYNNEQFF. As DNA, the CDR3 is TGTGCCACCAGCATAACCAACTCGGGGTATAACAATGAGCAGTTCTTC.

This sequence joins TRBV7-3 and TRBJ2-1; 7 bases fit TRBD2. CDR3 size: 13 residues. Germline-derived CDR1 and CDR2 are SGHTA and FQGTGA. V lost 2 bases to trimming and J lost 10 bases; unmatched junction nucleotides: 5. CDR3 residues: CASSLGRGYEQFF. DNA for the CDR3: TGTGCCAGCAGCTTAGGGAGGGGCTACGAGCAGTTCTTC. The full variable domain, its missing parts supplied by reference TRBV7-3 and TRBJ2-1, is GAGVSQTPSNKVTEKGKYVELRCDPISGHTALYWYRQSLGQGPEFLIYFQGTGAADDSGLPNDRFFAVRPEGSVSTLKIQRTERGDSAVYLCASSLGRGYEQFFGPGTRLTVL.

In its sample, this clone was seen once. CDR3 sequence reads: CAWGGVFGMNTF. CDR3 nucleotides: TGTGCCTGGGGGGGGGTGTTTGGGATGAACACCTTC. This sequence joins TRBV30 and TRBJ1-2; perhaps TRBD1 as D (5 bases). The CDR3 consists of 12 residues. Trimming removed 5 bases at V and 12 bases at J, with 19 bases between. Germline values: CDR1 GTSNPN, CDR2 SVGIG (reference sequence).

The chain is built from TRBV28 and TRBJ2-1; 9 nucleotides align to TRBD2. J gave up 4 bases and V 7 bases, and 8 bases lay outside the gene matches. This CDR3 region has 15 residues. The germline gives CDR1 MDHEN, CDR2 SYDVKM. The CDR3 region has the DNA TGTGCCAGCATACCTAGCGGGGAATATTACAATGAGCAGTTCTTC. The encoded protein is CASIPSGEYYNEQFF.

The chain combines TRBV9 with TRBJ2-7; TRBD1 might be the D (6 bases). The CDR3 is made up of 18 amino acids. The germline V gene encodes CDR1 SGDLS and CDR2 YYNGEE. Trimming took 0 bases from V and 0 from J, leaving 19 bases between them. The CDR3 bases are TGTGCCAGCAGCGTAGAAGAGGCAGGGGCAACTTCCTCCTACGAGCAGTACTTC. Translating it yields CASSVEEAGATSSYEQYF.

This clone was counted once. This rearrangement joins TRBV19 to TRBJ2-3; no reliable D call. Trimming took off 5 bases at V and 4 bases at J, with 7 bases between the two ends. The CDR3 totals 12 residues. CDR1 is LNHDA, CDR2 SQIVND, per germline (reference sequence). The CDR3 spells CASSQDPDTQYF. CDR3 nucleotide sequence: TGTGCCAGTAGTCAGGATCCAGATACGCAGTATTTT.

The V and J genes are TRBV6-5 and TRBJ1-6; the D is unclear. The V gene's germline CDR1 is MNHEY and CDR2 SVGAGI. The germline V and J ends were trimmed by 6 bases and 4 bases, with 4 bases remaining between them. The CDR3 consists of 12 residues. CDR3 sequence: CASSLYNSPLHF. The DNA of the CDR3 is TGTGCCAGCAGCCTATATAATTCACCCCTCCACTTT.

This clone was detected a few times. The chain joins TRBV11-3 to TRBJ2-7, with TRBD1 identical over 11 bases. Losses at the gene ends were 5 bases for V and 4 bases for J; bases not matched to a gene: 1. Germline V CDR1 and CDR2: SGHNT, YENEEA. CDR3 size: 13 residues. The CDR3 DNA follows: TGTGCCAGCAGCGGGACAGGGGGATACGAGCAGTACTTC. Translation gives CASSGTGGYEQYF.

This clone is medium-sized (0.01 to 0.1%) within its sample. The chain uses TRBV6-5 and TRBJ2-7, with a tentative D call TRBD1 (6 bases). V lost 6 bases to trimming and J lost 6 bases, with 12 bases between them. Germline assignment: CDR1 MNHEY and CDR2 SVGAGI. CDR3 length: 12 residues. CDR3 nucleotide sequence: TGTGCCAGCAGCCTACAGGGAATCGAGCAGTACTTC. Its protein product is CASSLQGIEQYF.

The chain employs TRBV6-5 and TRBJ2-2; unclear D gene. Trimming shortened V by 4 bases and J by 2 bases, and 8 bases separated the two germline ends. CDR1 is MNHEY, CDR2 SVGAGI, per germline. The CDR3 consists of 14 residues. Written as DNA, the CDR3 is TGTGCCAGCAGTTGGTTCCTAAACACCGGGGAGCTGTTTTTT. Translating it yields CASSWFLNTGELFF.

Notes on this clone: The sample carries other DNA sequences with the same CDR3. This chain connects TRBV6-5 to TRBJ1-5; D remains ambiguous. Germline V gene data show CDR1 as MNHEY and CDR2 as SVGAGI. Trimming took off 0 bases at V and 0 bases at J, with 6 bases between the two ends. The CDR3 has 15 amino acids. In DNA form, the CDR3 reads TGTGCCAGCAGTTACTCAGGGTTTAGCAATCAGCCCCAGCATTTT. It yields the protein CASSYSGFSNQPQHF.

This chain connects TRBV14 to TRBJ2-2, with 13 bases aligning to TRBD2. Unmatched junction bases numbered 14, after V lost 5 bases and J lost 2 bases. Germline V gene sequence: CDR1 SGHDN, CDR2 FVKESK. This CDR3 comprises 20 residues. This CDR3 reads CASSGLTSGGPIANTGELFF. The CDR3 nucleotides read TGTGCCAGCAGCGGGCTGACTAGCGGGGGGCCGATCGCTAACACCGGGGAGCTGTTTTTT.

In this sample, this clone turned up once. CDR3 region: CASKLNSGGNQPQHF. The CDR3, as DNA: TGTGCCAGCAAGTTGAACTCCGGAGGCAATCAGCCCCAGCATTTT. The chain combines TRBV6-5 with TRBJ1-5; D is uncertain. Germline CDR1 reads MNHEY; CDR2 reads SVGAGI. V was pared by 7 bases and J by 2 bases, with 15 bases between. This CDR3 has 15 amino acids.

The V gene is TRBV7-3, the J gene TRBJ1-1; tentatively, D is TRBD1 (6 bases). V lost 1 base and J lost 12, with 15 bases in between. The CDR3 sequence is 13 residues long. Looked up from germline, CDR1 is SGHTA and CDR2 is FQGTGA. The CDR3 here is CASSLRVGAQSFF. The DNA for the CDR3 is TGTGCCAGCAGCTTAAGGGTGGGGGCGCAGTCTTTCTTT.

The chain carries TRBV6-4 and TRBJ1-2, with 9 bases aligning to TRBD1. The V segment lost 6 bases and the J segment 8 bases; nucleotides outside the gene matches: 7. The CDR3 spans 13 residues. Germline V gives CDR1 MRHNA, CDR2 SNTAGT. The CDR3 reads CASRAGTGTGYTF. CDR3 bases: TGTGCCAGCAGGGCCGGGACAGGGACAGGCTACACCTTC.

The chain combines TRBV29-1 with TRBJ2-5; D may correspond to TRBD1 or TRBD2 (5 bases each). The CDR3 extends over 13 amino acids. Trimming pared 3 bases from V and 7 bases from J, leaving 15 bases between. Germline-derived CDR1 and CDR2 are SQVTM and ANQGSEA. The CDR3 nucleotides are TGCAGCGTTGATAACAGGATCGCGGGGACCCAGTACTTC. Translated: CSVDNRIAGTQYF. The variable domain in full, completed from reference TRBV29-1 and TRBJ2-5, reads SAVISQKPSRDICQRGTSLTIQCQVDSQVTMMFWYRQQPGQSLTLIATANQGSEATYESGFVIDKFPISRPNLTFSTLTVSNMSPEDSSIYLCSVDNRIAGTQYFGPGTRLLVL.

The chain combines TRBV29-1 with TRBJ1-2, with no clear D. CDR1 SQVTM and CDR2 ANQGSEA come from the germline V gene. Trimming took 4 bases from V and 1 from J, leaving 7 bases between them. This CDR3 region has 12 residues. The chain's CDR3 is CSVVAGNYGYTF. The CDR3 DNA follows: TGCAGCGTTGTAGCCGGTAACTATGGCTACACCTTC.

The chain is built from TRBV2 and TRBJ2-3; 11 bases align to TRBD2. CDR1 and CDR2 from the germline V gene are SNHLY and FYNNEI. This CDR3 has 15 residues. V gave up 6 bases and J gave up 3 bases; unmatched junction bases: 5. The CDR3 sequence is CASRLSGGETDTQYF. DNA of the CDR3: TGTGCCAGCAGACTTAGCGGGGGGGAAACAGATACGCAGTATTTT.

V usage is TRBV11-2 and J usage is TRBJ2-5; 7 bases align to TRBD1. CDR3 size: 15 residues. J lost 3 bases, V lost 5 bases, and 9 bases had no gene match. Germline CDR1 SGHAT, CDR2 FQNNGV. Here the CDR3 reads CASSRQGQPKETQYF. Written as DNA, the CDR3 is TGTGCCAGCAGCCGACAGGGCCAGCCAAAAGAGACCCAGTACTTC.